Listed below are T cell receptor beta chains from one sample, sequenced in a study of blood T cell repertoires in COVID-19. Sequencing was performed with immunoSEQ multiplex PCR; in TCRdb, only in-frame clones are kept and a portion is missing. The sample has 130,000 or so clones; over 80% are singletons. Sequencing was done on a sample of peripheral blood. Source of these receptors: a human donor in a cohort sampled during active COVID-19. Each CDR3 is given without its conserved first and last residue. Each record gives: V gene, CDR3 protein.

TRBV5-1 ASSLTGGLAEAF
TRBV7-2 ASSYYGTNEKLF
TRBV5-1 ASTPLAGGNTGELF
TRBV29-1 SVGWDGGTQH
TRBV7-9 ASSFRSGSSNEQF
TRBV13 ASSLTPGREAF
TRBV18 ASSPGLSSYNEQF
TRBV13 ASRKQGAHEQY
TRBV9 ASSFGTSVGEQY
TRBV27 ASSPQLAASTDTQY
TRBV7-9 ASTHTPSGANVLT
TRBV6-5 ATESSGANVLT
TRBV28 ASSPLGRGKNIQY
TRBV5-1 ATRQGSSSYEQY
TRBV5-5 ASSLEGAPTGELF
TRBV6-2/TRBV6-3 ASSFPQASNTEAF
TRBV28 ASSRTSAGDTQY
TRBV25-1 ASSPRGTGETQY
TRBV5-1 ASSYGGGSYNEQF
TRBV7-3 ASSPGQAAYEVQY
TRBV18 ASSPLAQPAGEETQY
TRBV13 ASRTLAGGGETQY
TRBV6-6 ASSYPTGQGNQPQH
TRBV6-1 ASSETVWTTATDTQY
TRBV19 ASSRTSGNSYNEQF
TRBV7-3 ASSLKSGTPPYEQY
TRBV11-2 ASRQDRLTGELF
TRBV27 ASSFRRIPQETQY
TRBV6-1 ASSEANRVNYGYT
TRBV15 ATSRDPFVGNTIY
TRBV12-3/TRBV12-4 ASSPGTGVPQY
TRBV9 ASSVLRSGTDTQY
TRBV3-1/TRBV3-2 ASSHSSGRSYNEQF
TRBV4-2 ASSQGVSGANVLT
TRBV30 AWNSPGQGSLPEQY
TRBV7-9 ASSTGFDTDTQY
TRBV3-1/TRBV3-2 ASSPGYAPGYEQY
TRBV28 ASSLLAGGKNTEAF